The 17 T cell receptor beta chains given below trace back to one sample, sequenced in a study of identical twins. TCRdb independently ran MiXCR on the 5' RACE reads; one entry per CDR3 protein. The sample has 250,000 or so distinct CDR3 sequences, around 8.8% seen once; the top ten hold 3% to 3.5%. The same specimen was also included in a second study, on yellow fever vaccine responses in identical twins.

The specimen was CD8+ T cells sorted from blood. The source is a young woman in good health.

This clonotype showed up just a few times. The chain employs TRBV6-1 and TRBJ2-3; D call uncertain. Between the trimmed V and J ends, which lost 3 bases and 3 bases, there was a span of 10 bases. The CDR3 consists of 14 residues. Germline assignment: CDR1 MNHNS and CDR2 SASEGT. The CDR3 coding sequence is TGTGCCAGCAGTGACGGAGATGGGACAGATACGCAGTATTTT. As protein: CASSDGDGTDTQYF.

The table lists this clonotype with many counts. The rearrangement links TRBV7-9 to TRBJ2-1; no clear D. With 5 bases removed from V and 5 bases from J, the gap between germline ends came to 13 bases. Germline V CDR1 and CDR2: SEHNR, FQNEAQ (reference sequence). This CDR3 is 14 amino acids long. This CDR3 reads CASSHYGRDNEQFF. The CDR3 DNA follows: TGTGCCAGCAGCCATTACGGACGGGACAATGAGCAGTTCTTC.

This clonotype has just a few counts. This chain links TRBV28 with TRBJ2-3; D gene ambiguous. The CDR3 consists of 15 residues. Germline-derived CDR1 and CDR2 are MDHEN and SYDVKM. V was cut by 2 bases and J by 2 bases, with 11 bases left in between. The CDR3 DNA is TGTGCCAGCAGTTTAGACATCCAAGTCACAGATACGCAGTATTTT. It is translated as CASSLDIQVTDTQYF.

This clonotype was seen many times. The V and J genes are TRBV2 and TRBJ2-2, with TRBD1 identical over 8 bases. Germline CDR1 and CDR2: SNHLY and FYNNEI. V trimming: 11 bases; J trimming: 4 bases; junction bases outside the gene matches: 6. This CDR3 has 13 residues. In DNA, the CDR3 is TGTGCCGATCTAGACAGGGGCACCGGGGAGCTGTTTTTT. Translation gives CADLDRGTGELFF.

At least ten counts were recorded for this clonotype. The chain has TRBV12-3 or TRBV12-4 and TRBJ1-2; 10 bases match TRBD1. The CDR3 extends over 15 amino acids. With 6 bases clipped from V and 5 bases from J, the junction kept 9 bases outside the gene matches. The CDR3 bases are TGTGCCAGCAGCTCAGCCGGGACAGGGGAGTATGGCTACACCTTC. This gives the protein CASSSAGTGEYGYTF.

This clonotype was detected a few times. This chain links TRBV7-6 with TRBJ2-7; 9 bases are shared with TRBD2. CDR1 is SGHVS and CDR2 is FNYEAQ in the germline V gene. V gave up 4 bases and J gave up 4 bases; unmatched junction bases: 5. The CDR3 runs 14 residues. The CDR3 DNA follows: TGTGCCAGCAGCTATGGGGCGGGAGGGTACGAGCAGTACTTC. Translated, it gives CASSYGAGGYEQYF.

This chain uses TRBV29-1 with TRBJ2-7, with D perhaps matching TRBD1 (6 bases). This CDR3 is built from 14 residues. CDR1 is SQVTM and CDR2 is ANQGSEA in the germline V gene. Trimming removed 6 bases at V and 3 bases at J, with 18 bases between. In DNA, the CDR3 is TGCAGCGTGAAGGACAGTGGAAACTTCTACGAGCAGTACTTC. Its translation: CSVKDSGNFYEQYF.

J is TRBJ2-7 and V is TRBV15; TRBD2 matches at 8 bases. V lost 8 bases, J lost 4 bases, and 7 bases stayed unmatched. The germline CDR1 and CDR2 sequences are LNHNV and YYDKDF (reference sequence). The CDR3 loop spans 13 amino acids. The CDR3 bases are TGTGCCACCGCGAGCGGGGGAACATACGAGCAGTACTTC. Translation: CATASGGTYEQYF.

This clonotype has just a few counts. The CDR3 sequence is CASSQTSVSYEQYF. CDR3 bases: TGTGCCAGCAGCCAGACTAGCGTCTCCTACGAGCAGTACTTC. This chain uses TRBV3-1 with TRBJ2-7, with 8 nucleotides matching TRBD2. The junction had 1 base not matched to a gene; V was cut back by 3 bases and J by 0 bases. Germline CDR1 LGHDT, CDR2 YNNKEL (reference sequence). The CDR3 extends over 14 amino acids.

This clonotype was seen ten or more times. The chain joins TRBV10-2 to TRBJ2-5; 11 positions agree with TRBD2. This CDR3 spans 16 amino acids. Germline lookup yields CDR1 WSHSY and CDR2 SAAADI. V gave up 3 bases and J gave up 2 bases; unmatched junction bases: 5. The CDR3 coding sequence is TGCGCCAGCAGTGAATTAGCGGGAGGGCTACAAGAGACCCAGTACTTC. Translated: CASSELAGGLQETQYF.

This clonotype occurred many times. The chain is built from TRBV11-1 and TRBJ2-3; 8 bases line up with TRBD2. Per germline, CDR1 SGHAT and CDR2 FQDESV (reference sequence). V was clipped by 6 bases and J by 3 bases; unmatched bases: 14. The CDR3 sequence is 17 residues long. The CDR3 loop is CASRGRTTSGSTDTQYF. The DNA for the CDR3 is TGTGCCAGCAGGGGCCGTACGACCAGCGGGAGTACAGATACGCAGTATTTT.

The table lists this clonotype with many counts. The chain is built from TRBV29-1 and TRBJ2-7, with 8 positions matching TRBD2. Looked up from germline, CDR1 is SQVTM and CDR2 is ANQGSEA. The CDR3 is 13 residues long. The V segment lost 7 bases and the J segment 1 base; nucleotides outside the gene matches: 6. CDR3 nucleotides: TGCAGCGCTCGCCCGGGAGGGTCCTACGAGCAGTACTTC. It specifies CSARPGGSYEQYF.

The CDR3 region is CASSIGTGYRSYEQYF. CDR3 nucleotide sequence: TGTGCCAGCAGCATAGGAACAGGGTACCGCTCCTACGAGCAGTACTTC. This chain uses TRBV7-2 with TRBJ2-7, with TRBD1 as a possible D gene (6 bases). The ends were cut back, 5 bases at V and 0 bases at J, with 17 bases in the middle. Germline assignment: CDR1 SGHTA and CDR2 FQGNSA. The CDR3 loop spans 16 amino acids.

This clonotype was seen only a few times. V gene TRBV20-1 combines with J gene TRBJ2-7, with 7 bases matching TRBD1. The CDR3 runs 13 residues. V lost 4 bases, J lost 0 bases, and 3 bases stayed unmatched. In germline, CDR1 is DFQATT, CDR2 SNEGSKA (reference sequence). CDR3 loop: CSAIDRVSYEQYF. The CDR3, as DNA: TGCAGTGCTATTGACAGGGTCTCCTACGAGCAGTACTTC.

This clonotype came up a few times. This chain connects TRBV6-2 or TRBV6-3 to TRBJ1-1; tentatively, D is TRBD1 (5 bases). The V end lost 1 base, the J end lost 0 bases, and 12 bases lay between the germline ends. The CDR3 contains 16 residues. Germline CDR1 is MNHEY and CDR2 is SVGEGT. CDR3 in DNA: TGTGCCAGCAGTTACTTGGTCGGGGCTCTGAACACTGAAGCTTTCTTT. This translates into CASSYLVGALNTEAFF.

This clonotype showed up many times. The V gene is TRBV12-3 or TRBV12-4, the J gene TRBJ2-5, with 7 bases that match TRBD1. This CDR3 contains 15 residues. Trimming at V came to 6 bases and at J to 2 bases, leaving 9 bases not matched to a gene. The CDR3 is CASSDGTVGQETQYF. CDR3 nucleotides: TGTGCCAGCAGCGACGGGACAGTGGGACAAGAGACCCAGTACTTC.

This clonotype was seen a few times. This chain's CDR3 is CASSLFQGWYEQYF. The CDR3 DNA follows: TGTGCCAGCAGTTTATTCCAGGGCTGGTACGAGCAGTACTTC. The chain recombines TRBV28 with TRBJ2-7, with D maybe TRBD1 (5 bases). V was shortened by 1 base and J by 4 bases, with 11 bases between the two germline ends. The germline gives CDR1 MDHEN, CDR2 SYDVKM. CDR3 length: 14 residues.